This paragraph covers one TCR beta chain sequence. What it recognizes is unknown. V lost 6 bases, J lost 8 bases, and 10 bases stayed unmatched. This CDR3 has 15 residues. The germline V gene encodes CDR1 MNHEY and CDR2 SVGAGI. This entry is derived from a study of OX40 agonist ivuxolimab in advanced cancers. Study context: Three patients, one with hepatocellular carcinoma and two with cutaneous melanoma, achieved partial responses. Findings of the study overall: Dose levels from 0.1 to 3.0 mg/kg saw CD4+ and CD8+ blood T cells expand clonally by week 6.

Only in-frame clones appear in the TCRdb table, and some are missing; sequencing was by immunoSEQ multiplex PCR. The data contain about 110,000 clones, 85% to 95% of them singletons. This rearrangement joins TRBV6-5 to TRBJ1-6; 7 bases match TRBD1. The sequence was obtained from an adult with an advanced solid tumor such as melanoma, head and neck, liver or kidney cancer. The sequencing here drew on CD4+ or CD8+ T cells sorted from blood, taken in a trial of the OX40 agonist ivuxolimab. CDR3 DNA sequence: TGTGCCAGCAGGTCCAACAGGGGAGGTTATTCACCCCTCCACTTT. It encodes CASRSNRGGYSPLHF.